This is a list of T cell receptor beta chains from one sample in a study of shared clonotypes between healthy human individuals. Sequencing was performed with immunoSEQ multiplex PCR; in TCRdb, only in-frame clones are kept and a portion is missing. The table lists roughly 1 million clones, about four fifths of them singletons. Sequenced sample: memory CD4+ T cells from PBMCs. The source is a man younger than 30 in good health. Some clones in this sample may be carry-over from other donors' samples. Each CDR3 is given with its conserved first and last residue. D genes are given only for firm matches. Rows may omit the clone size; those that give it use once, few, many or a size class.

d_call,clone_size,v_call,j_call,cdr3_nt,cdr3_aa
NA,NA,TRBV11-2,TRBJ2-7,TGTGCCAGCAGTTCTACAGGGTCTCGGGGCGAGCAGTACTTC,CASSSTGSRGEQYF
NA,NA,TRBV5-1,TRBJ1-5,TGCGCCAGCAGCCTCACAGTGGATCAGCCCCAGCATTTT,CASSLTVDQPQHF
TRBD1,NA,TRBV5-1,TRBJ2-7,TGCGCCAGCAACAACCGCGGGACAGGGGAAAGCGAGCAGTACTTC,CASNNRGTGESEQYF
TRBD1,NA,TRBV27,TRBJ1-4,TGTGCCAGCGGGACAGGGCCTGAAAAACTGTTTTTT,CASGTGPEKLFF
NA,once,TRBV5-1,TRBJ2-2,TGCGCCAGCAGCTTGGTAGTCGCCGGGGAGCTGTTTTTT,CASSLVVAGELFF
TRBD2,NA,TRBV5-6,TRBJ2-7,TGTGCCAGCAGCTCTACTAGCGGCCCAGGGTACGAGCAGTACTTC,CASSSTSGPGYEQYF
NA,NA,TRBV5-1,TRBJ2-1,TGCGCCAGCAGCTTGGAGGGGGGCGCACCCTACAATGAGCAGTTCTTC,CASSLEGGAPYNEQFF
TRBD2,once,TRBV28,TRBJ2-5,TGTGCCAGCAGTCCACGACTAGCGGGAGATGCAGAGACCCAGTACTTC,CASSPRLAGDAETQYF
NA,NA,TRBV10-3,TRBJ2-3,TGTGCCATCAGTGATTCGCGGGACACAGATACGCAGTATTTT,CAISDSRDTDTQYF
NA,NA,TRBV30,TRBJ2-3,TGTGCCTGGAGTGTAGGGAACACAGATACGCAGTATTTT,CAWSVGNTDTQYF
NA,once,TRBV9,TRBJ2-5,TGTGCCAGCAGCGTGCGACACCAAGAGACCCAGTACTTC,CASSVRHQETQYF
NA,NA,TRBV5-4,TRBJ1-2,TGTGCCAGCAGCACGGACGGGATCTATGGCTACACCTTC,CASSTDGIYGYTF
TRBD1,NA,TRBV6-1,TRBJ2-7,TGTGCCAGCAGGGGGACAGGGGGCGAGCAGTACTTC,CASRGTGGEQYF
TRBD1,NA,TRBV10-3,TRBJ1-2,TGTGCCATCAGTGGGACAGGAGATGGCTACACCTTC,CAISGTGDGYTF
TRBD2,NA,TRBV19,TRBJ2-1,TGTGCCAGTGAGAGCGGGAGCGGATACAATGAGCAGTTCTTC,CASESGSGYNEQFF
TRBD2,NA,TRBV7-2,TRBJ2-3,TGTGCCAGCAGCCCCGGTCCCTTTGCGGGAGCCACAGATACGCAGTATTTT,CASSPGPFAGATDTQYF
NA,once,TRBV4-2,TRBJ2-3,TGTGCCAGCAGCCAACCGACAAGCACAGATACGCAGTATTTT,CASSQPTSTDTQYF
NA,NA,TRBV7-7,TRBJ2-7,TGTGCCAGCAGCCCATCCTCGAGCGTTTCTAGCTCCTACGAGCAGTACTTC,CASSPSSSVSSSYEQYF
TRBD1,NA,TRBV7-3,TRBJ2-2,TGTGCCAGCAGCTTACAAGGGACAGGGTCCGGGGAGCTGTTTTTT,CASSLQGTGSGELFF
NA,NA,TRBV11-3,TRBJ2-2,TGTGCCAGCAGCTTAATTCCCGGGGAGCTGTTTTTT,CASSLIPGELFF
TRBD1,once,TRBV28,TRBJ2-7,TGTGCCAGCAGACCTACAGGGACAGGGTCCTTCCACGAGCAGTACTTC,CASRPTGTGSFHEQYF
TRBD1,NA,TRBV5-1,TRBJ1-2,TGCGCCAGCAGCCCCCGGACAGGGGGCTATGGCTACACCTTC,CASSPRTGGYGYTF
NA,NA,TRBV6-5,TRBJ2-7,TGTGCCAGCAGTTACCCCGCCGGGCAGTACTTC,CASSYPAGQYF
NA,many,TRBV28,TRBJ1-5,TGTGCCAGCAGTTTTGGGGACGGTAATCAGCCCCAGCATTTT,CASSFGDGNQPQHF
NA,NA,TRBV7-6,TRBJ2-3,TGTGCCAGCAGCCCGGGTTCCGATACGCAGTATTTT,CASSPGSDTQYF
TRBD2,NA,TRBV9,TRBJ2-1,TGTGCCAGCAGCGCGACTAGCGGGAGCGATGAGCAGTTCTTC,CASSATSGSDEQFF
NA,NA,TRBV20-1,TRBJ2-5,TGCAGTCTGGTTGGCGGGGAGACCCAGTACTTC,CSLVGGETQYF
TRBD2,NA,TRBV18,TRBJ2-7,TGTGCCAGCTCGGCAGGGACTAGCGGTTCCTACGAGCAGTACTTC,CASSAGTSGSYEQYF
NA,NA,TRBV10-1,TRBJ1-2,TGCGCCAGCAGTGGTGGCGCATCGCGAAAGACCTATGGCTACACCTTC,CASSGGASRKTYGYTF
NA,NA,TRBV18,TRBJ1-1,TGTGCCAGCTCACCACAGACATATCCGGAAGCTTTCTTT,CASSPQTYPEAFF
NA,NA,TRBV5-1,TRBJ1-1,TGCGCCAGCGCCGTTGGCCGGGGGATTGGGGGCACTGAAGCTTTCTTT,CASAVGRGIGGTEAFF
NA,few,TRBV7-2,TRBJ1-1,TGTGCCAGCAGCCCCCCGGGGGCGCAGGGGCTGGTCACTGAAGCTTTCTTT,CASSPPGAQGLVTEAFF
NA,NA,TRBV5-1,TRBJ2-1,TGCGCCAGCACCTGGACCACCTCCCACTACAATGAGCAGTTCTTC,CASTWTTSHYNEQFF
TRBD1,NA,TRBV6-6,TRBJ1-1,TGTGCCAGCAGCCAACCGGGACAGGTGACTGAAGCTTTCTTT,CASSQPGQVTEAFF
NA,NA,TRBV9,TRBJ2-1,TGTGCCAGCAGTGGCGGGACCCTCTATCCCCCCCATGAGCAGTTCTTC,CASSGGTLYPPHEQFF
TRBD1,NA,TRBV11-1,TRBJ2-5,TGTGCCAGCAGCTTACGACAGGGGGCTTCGGAGACCCAGTACTTC,CASSLRQGASETQYF
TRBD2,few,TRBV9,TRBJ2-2,TGTGCCAGCAGCCTCCCCCCGACTAGCGGGAGGCCCGGGGAGCTGTTTTTT,CASSLPPTSGRPGELFF
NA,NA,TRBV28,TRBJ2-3,TGTGCCGCTAGGGGCACAGATACGCAGTATTTT,CAARGTDTQYF
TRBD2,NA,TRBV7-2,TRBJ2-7,TGTGCCAGCAGCTCGTCTTCGAGCGGGGGGGGGCGCGAGCAGTACTTC,CASSSSSSGGGREQYF
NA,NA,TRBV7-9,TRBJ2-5,TGTGCCAGCAGCTTAATTGGGAAGACCCAGTACTTC,CASSLIGKTQYF
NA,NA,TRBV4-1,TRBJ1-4,TGCGCCAGCAGCCCTTCCGGGTCTAGAACTAATGAAAAACTGTTTTTT,CASSPSGSRTNEKLFF
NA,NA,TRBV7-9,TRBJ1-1,TGTGCCAGCAGCCTAGTTAAGAGTGAAGCTTTCTTT,CASSLVKSEAFF
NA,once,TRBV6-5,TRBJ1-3,TGTGCCAGCAGTTACTCCTCCGGGACAACCGGAAACACCATATATTTT,CASSYSSGTTGNTIYF
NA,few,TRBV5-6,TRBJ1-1,TGTGCCAGCAGCCTCCATAACACTGAAGCTTTCTTT,CASSLHNTEAFF
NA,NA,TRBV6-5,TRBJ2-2,TGTGCCAGCAGTTCCCTGAGGGTAGCGAACACCGGGGAGCTGTTTTTT,CASSSLRVANTGELFF
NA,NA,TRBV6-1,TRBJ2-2,TGTGCCAGCAGCCGGATCCTCACCGGGGAGCTGTTTTTT,CASSRILTGELFF
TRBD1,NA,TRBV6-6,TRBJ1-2,TGTGCCAGCAGTTGGGGCCCAGGGGGCGGTTCCTATGGCTACACCTTC,CASSWGPGGGSYGYTF
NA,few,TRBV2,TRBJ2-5,TGTGCCAGCAGTGAAGCGAGGGGTGAGACCCAGTACTTC,CASSEARGETQYF
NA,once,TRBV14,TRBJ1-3,TGTGCCAGCAGCCACACACTGAACTCTGGAAACACCATATATTTT,CASSHTLNSGNTIYF
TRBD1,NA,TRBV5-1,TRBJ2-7,TGCGCCAGCAGCCCGGACAGGTTCTACGAGCAGTACTTC,CASSPDRFYEQYF
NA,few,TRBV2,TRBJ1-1,TGTGCCAGCAGTGTAGGATTGAACACTGAAGCTTTCTTT,CASSVGLNTEAFF
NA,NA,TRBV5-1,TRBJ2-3,TGCGCCAGCAGCCTGGAGTGGGGGTCAGATACGCAGTATTTT,CASSLEWGSDTQYF